This T cell receptor (beta chain) was sequenced during a study of CD8+CD57+ T cells in acquired aplastic anemia. Trimming cost V 6 bases and J 1 base, with 13 bases left between them. CDR3 length: 15 residues. Looked up from germline, CDR1 is LNHDA and CDR2 is SQIVND (reference sequence). Researchers used genomic DNA as the template to profile TCR beta VDJ and CDR3. TCRdb re-derived calls from the reads in MiXCR, one entry per CDR3 protein. The data hold about 160,000 distinct CDR3 sequences, with around 45% observed a single time. This clonotype was seen ten or more times. The TCR originated in a human donor in good health. The specimen sequenced was sorted CD4+, CD8+, or CD8+CD57+ T cells (not recorded which) from PBMCs. The chain uses TRBV19 and TRBJ2-4; possible D gene TRBD2, 5 bases. As DNA, the CDR3 is TGTGCCAGTAGGATGTACGGCGGGGCCAAAAACATTCAGTACTTC. It specifies CASRMYGGAKNIQYF.